The entry below gives a single T cell receptor (beta chain) sequence along with its context. These data are taken from a study of blood T cell repertoires in COVID-19. Background on the study: Sites across the United States, Italy and Spain contributed samples from acute and convalescent COVID-19.

Trimming removed 2 bases at V and 6 bases at J, with 11 bases between. This CDR3 spans 13 amino acids. The germline CDR1 and CDR2 sequences are WNHNN and SYGVQD (reference sequence). Source study methods: Amplification from reference gene primers served as the basis for estimated nucleated cell counts. Clones were read by immunoSEQ multiplex PCR, and TCRdb kept only the in-frame ones, dropping some. V, J and clone size are taken as reported in that table, and D and trimming were inferred from the DNA itself. The sample lists around 140,000 clones, roughly 90% occurring once. The receptor's source is an older man with acute or convalescent COVID-19. The V gene is TRBV10-1, the J gene TRBJ2-7, with D possibly matching TRBD2 (6 bases). The sample comprised peripheral blood. The CDR3 protein is CASSEGREVEQYF. The DNA of the CDR3 is TGCGCCAGCAGTGAGGGCAGGGAGGTCGAGCAGTACTTC.